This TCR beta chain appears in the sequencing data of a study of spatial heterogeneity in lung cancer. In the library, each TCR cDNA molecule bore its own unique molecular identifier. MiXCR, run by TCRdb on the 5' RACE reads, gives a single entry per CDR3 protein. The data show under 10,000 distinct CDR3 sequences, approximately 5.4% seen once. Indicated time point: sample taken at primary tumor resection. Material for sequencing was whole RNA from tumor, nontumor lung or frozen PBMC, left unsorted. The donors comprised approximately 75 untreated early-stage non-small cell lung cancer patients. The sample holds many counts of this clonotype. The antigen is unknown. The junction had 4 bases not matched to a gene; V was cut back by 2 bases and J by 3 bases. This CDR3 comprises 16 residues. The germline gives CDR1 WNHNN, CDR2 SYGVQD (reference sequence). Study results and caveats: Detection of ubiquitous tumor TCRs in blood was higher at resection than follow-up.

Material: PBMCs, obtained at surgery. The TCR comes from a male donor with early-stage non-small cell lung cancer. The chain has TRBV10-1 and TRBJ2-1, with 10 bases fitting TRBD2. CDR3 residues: CASSETIAGGYNEQFF. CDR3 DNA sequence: TGCGCCAGCAGTGAGACAATAGCGGGGGGCTACAATGAGCAGTTCTTC.